The clone carrying this T cell receptor beta chain came up once. Its target is unknown. The source of the sample is a study of cytomegalovirus exposure and HLA in healthy donors. Whole-study findings and limits: It was 164 TCR beta chains that were listed as cytomegalovirus-associated. TRBV6-2, TRBV6-3 and some other V segments were excluded as indistinguishable. Diagnosis of cytomegalovirus status made by the classifier reportedly showed high specificity and sensitivity. A reported reduction in N-insertions relative to the roughly 700-donor mean was seen in an Asian-associated ancestry cluster in a later analysis.

V shed 6 bases and J shed 4 bases, with 10 bases lying between them. This CDR3 has 13 residues. CDR1 and CDR2 (germline): SNHLY, FYNNEI. The PCR contained 60 Vbeta and 13 Jbeta primers. Libraries were prepared by immunoSEQ multiplex PCR; TCRdb keeps only in-frame clonotypes and omits some of them. This table has 110,000 or so clones, about 68% appearing once. This clonotype originated in a woman in her thirties or forties in good health and CMV-seropositive. The sequenced sample was PBMCs. The chain combines TRBV2 with TRBJ1-3, with D possibly being TRBD1 (6 bases). The CDR3 sequence: CASSRGPGNTIYF. CDR3 bases: TGTGCCAGCAGCAGGGGCCCCGGAAACACCATATATTTT.